This record concerns one T cell receptor beta chain sequence. Its target is unknown. The material for each subset, its genomic DNA, was split evenly across several immunoSEQ plates. Libraries were prepared by immunoSEQ multiplex PCR; TCRdb keeps only in-frame clonotypes and omits some of them. Here the sample spans about 2.1 million clones, more than 85% being singletons. CD8 cells regarded as naive lacked CD45RO, were positively chosen for CCR7, and omitted terminally differentiated effector memory CD45RA+ cells. These data come from a study of shared clonotypes between healthy human individuals. Across the study: Each donor had three CD4 naive, three CD4 memory, two CD8 naive and one CD8 memory plate.

Germline CDR1 LGHNA, CDR2 YNFKEQ. V gave up 1 base and J gave up 4 bases; unmatched junction bases: 9. The CDR3 sequence is 16 residues long. The study, taken as a whole, reports: The expectation was that sequencing depth would affect clonotype sharing among donors. Non-shared clonotypes were found to have lower generation probabilities than the clonotypes that were shared by all four of the sorted-subset donors.

V gene TRBV4-2 combines with J gene TRBJ1-2; 7 bases line up with TRBD1. Sequenced material: naive CD8+ T cells from PBMCs. The receptor comes from a man between 18 and 35 years old in good health. Some clones in this sample may be carry-over from other donors' samples. The CDR3 DNA follows: TGTGCCAGCAGCCAAGGTCCCCCAGGGGGTCGCTATGGCTACACCTTC. It encodes CASSQGPPGGRYGYTF.